Presented here are 25 T cell receptor beta chains from one specimen sequenced in a study of blood T cell repertoires in COVID-19. TCRdb keeps only in-frame clones here, not all; method: immunoSEQ multiplex PCR. This table holds around 200,000 clones, roughly 90% found once. Sample: peripheral blood. The receptors were gathered from a man aged 70 or older with active or convalescent COVID-19.

The chain recombines TRBV7-3 with TRBJ2-5, with TRBD1 as a possible D gene (5 bases). V shed 1 base and J shed 5 bases, with 17 bases lying between them. Germline values: CDR1 SGHTA, CDR2 FQGTGA. This CDR3 is 16 amino acids long. CDR3: CASSLSRPGPGETQYF. CDR3 nucleotides: TGTGCCAGCAGCTTAAGCCGGCCAGGGCCTGGGGAGACCCAGTACTTC.

The chain links TRBV6-5 to TRBJ2-7; 11 nucleotides align to TRBD2. Trimming removed 5 bases from V and 1 base from J; junction bases left unmatched: 4. This CDR3 region has 15 residues. Germline CDR1 MNHEY, CDR2 SVGAGI. This CDR3 reads CASSTLAGGSYEQYF. The CDR3 DNA is TGTGCCAGCAGTACCCTAGCGGGGGGTTCCTACGAGCAGTACTTC.

The CDR3: CASSLQGYTEAFF. In DNA form, the CDR3 reads TGTGCCAGCAGCTTACAGGGTTACACTGAAGCTTTCTTT. The gene calls are TRBV7-2 and TRBJ1-1; possible D gene TRBD1, 5 bases. V was clipped by 2 bases and J by 3 bases, with 7 bases between them. The V gene's germline CDR1 is SGHTA and CDR2 FQGNSA. This CDR3 comprises 13 residues.

The V gene is TRBV4-3, the J gene TRBJ2-7, with D possibly matching TRBD1 (5 bases). Per germline, CDR1 LGHNA and CDR2 YSLEER. Trimming pared 0 bases from V and 0 bases from J, leaving 12 bases between. The CDR3 length is 16 residues. The CDR3 bases are TGCGCCAGCAGCCAAGATACGGAGACAGTCTCCTACGAGCAGTACTTC. It is translated as CASSQDTETVSYEQYF.

The chain joins TRBV6-5 to TRBJ1-2; no clear D gene. Germline V gives CDR1 MNHEY, CDR2 SVGAGI. The ends were cut back, 4 bases at V and 7 bases at J, with 7 bases in the middle. CDR3 size: 11 residues. This chain's CDR3 is CASSSGGGYTF. DNA of the CDR3: TGTGCCAGCAGTTCGGGTGGTGGCTACACCTTC.

V and J are TRBV27 and TRBJ1-5; 8 bases agree with TRBD1. This CDR3 region has 16 residues. The germline V gene encodes CDR1 MNHEY and CDR2 SMNVEV (reference sequence). Unmatched junction bases numbered 8, after V lost 0 bases and J lost 7 bases. The DNA for the CDR3 is TGTGCCAGCAGTTTATCCAAGGACAGGGCGAACCAGCCCCAGCATTTT. As protein: CASSLSKDRANQPQHF.

This sequence joins TRBV5-1 and TRBJ2-4; D may be TRBD1 (6 bases). This CDR3 region has 14 residues. The V end was cut by 4 bases, the J end by 0 bases, with 8 bases between. Germline V lookup: CDR1 SGHRS, CDR2 YFSETQ. This chain's CDR3 is CASSQGLAKNIQYF. Written as DNA, the CDR3 is TGCGCCAGCAGCCAGGGGTTAGCCAAAAACATTCAGTACTTC. Looking up the rest from reference TRBV5-1 and TRBJ2-4 gives the full variable domain: KAGVTQTPRYLIKTRGQQVTLSCSPISGHRSVSWYQQTPGQGLQFLFEYFSETQRNKGNFPGRFSGRQFSNSRSEMNVSTLELGDSALYLCASSQGLAKNIQYFGAGTRLSVL.

This clone was picked up one time. The V gene is TRBV5-8, the J gene TRBJ2-2; 10 nucleotides agree with TRBD1. The CDR3 length is 18 residues. The V gene end was trimmed by 0 bases and the J gene end by 7 bases; junction bases not matched to a gene: 12. Germline lookup yields CDR1 SGHTS and CDR2 YDEGEE. The CDR3 loop is CASSLGDRGHLVFGELFF. The CDR3 nucleotides are TGTGCCAGCAGCTTGGGGGACAGGGGACACCTTGTCTTCGGGGAGCTGTTTTTT. The entire variable domain, with the rest obtained from reference TRBV5-8 and TRBJ2-2, is as follows: EAGVTQSPTHLIKTRGQQATLRCSPISGHTSVYWYQQALGLGLQFLLWYDEGEERNRGNFPPRFSGRQFPNYSSELNVNALELEDSALYLCASSLGDRGHLVFGELFFGEGSRLTVL.

The chain uses TRBV19 and TRBJ1-2, with D unclear. This CDR3 has 13 residues. The V end was cut by 1 base, the J end by 7 bases, with 10 bases between. From germline, CDR1 is LNHDA and CDR2 SQIVND (reference sequence). In nucleotides, the CDR3 is TGTGCCAGTAGTATAGTGAGGGAGACTGGCTACACCTTC. Translating it yields CASSIVRETGYTF.

The chain uses TRBV28 and TRBJ2-7, with D perhaps TRBD1 (5 bases). This CDR3 has 14 amino acids. Trimming removed 6 bases at V and 2 bases at J, with 14 bases between. Per germline, CDR1 MDHEN and CDR2 SYDVKM. The CDR3 nucleotides are TGTGCCAGCAGCTTCTCAGGGTTACCCTACGAGCAGTACTTC. Protein product: CASSFSGLPYEQYF.

J is TRBJ2-1 and V is TRBV7-2; the match to TRBD1 covers 8 bases. The CDR3 is made up of 16 amino acids. V lost 1 base, J lost 8 bases, and 10 bases stayed unmatched. Germline CDR1 is SGHTA and CDR2 is FQGNSA. Here the CDR3 DNA reads TGTGCCAGCAGCTTAGAAGTCCAGGGGGCAGGGGATGAGCAGTTCTTC. This translates into CASSLEVQGAGDEQFF.

This clone was seen only once. This sequence joins TRBV5-1 and TRBJ1-1, with a tentative D call TRBD1 (6 bases). The CDR3 runs to 14 residues. Germline V lookup: CDR1 SGHRS, CDR2 YFSETQ. The V gene lost 3 bases and the J gene lost 8 bases, with 17 bases spanning the gap. CDR3 DNA sequence: TGCGCCAGCAGCTGGGCGGGGGGCCCCACAGAAGCTTTCTTT. The encoded protein is CASSWAGGPTEAFF.

The gene calls are TRBV12-3 or TRBV12-4 and TRBJ1-1; tentatively, D is TRBD1 (5 bases). The V gene lost 3 bases and the J gene lost 8 bases, with 13 bases spanning the gap. This CDR3 has 13 residues. CDR3 residues: CASSFRVQVEAFF. The CDR3, as DNA: TGTGCCAGCAGTTTCAGGGTTCAGGTAGAAGCTTTCTTT.

The chain carries TRBV28 and TRBJ2-7, with 11 positions matching TRBD1. Germline V gives CDR1 MDHEN, CDR2 SYDVKM. With V trimmed by 7 bases and J by 1 base, 3 bases remained unmatched. The CDR3 is 14 residues long. The CDR3 DNA reads TGTGCCAGCAAATGGGACAGGGGGTCCTACGAGCAGTACTTC. The encoded protein is CASKWDRGSYEQYF. The full variable domain, rest sourced from reference TRBV28 and TRBJ2-7, is DVKVTQSSRYLVKRTGEKVFLECVQDMDHENMFWYRQDPGLGLRLIYFSYDVKMKEKGDIPEGYSVSREKKERFSLILESASTNQTSMYLCASKWDRGSYEQYFGPGTRLTVT.

This clone has a single count. J is TRBJ2-2 and V is TRBV7-9; D is possibly TRBD1 (6 bases). This CDR3 spans 14 amino acids. Trimming removed 4 bases at V and 3 bases at J, with 9 bases between. Germline V gene sequence: CDR1 SEHNR, CDR2 FQNEAQ (reference sequence). CDR3 loop: CASSSGQHTGELFF. The CDR3 nucleotides read TGTGCCAGCAGCTCGGGACAACACACCGGGGAGCTGTTTTTT.

This rearrangement joins TRBV5-1 to TRBJ2-7, with 11 bases identical to TRBD1. This CDR3 spans 14 amino acids. With 7 bases clipped from V and 2 bases from J, the junction kept 5 bases outside the gene matches. Looked up from germline, CDR1 is SGHRS and CDR2 is YFSETQ. The CDR3 region is CASRPGQGAYEQYF. The CDR3, as DNA: TGCGCCAGCCGACCGGGACAGGGGGCCTACGAGCAGTACTTC. Filled out from reference TRBV5-1 and TRBJ2-7, the complete variable domain reads KAGVTQTPRYLIKTRGQQVTLSCSPISGHRSVSWYQQTPGQGLQFLFEYFSETQRNKGNFPGRFSGRQFSNSRSEMNVSTLELGDSALYLCASRPGQGAYEQYFGPGTRLTVT.

CDR3 DNA: TGTGCCATCACTCCCCATGTAGGGAGTATTGAGTCTACGCAGTATTTT. It specifies CAITPHVGSIESTQYF. The chain uses TRBV10-3 and TRBJ2-3; D is possibly TRBD2 (5 bases). Per germline, CDR1 ENHRY and CDR2 SYGVKD. V was shortened by 7 bases and J by 8 bases, with 25 bases between the two germline ends. CDR3 length equals 16 residues.

The V gene is TRBV11-3, the J gene TRBJ2-2, with 10 positions matching TRBD1. The CDR3 is 17 amino acids. Losses at the gene ends were 8 bases for V and 5 bases for J; bases not matched to a gene: 14. CDR1 is SGHNT, CDR2 YENEEA, per germline. The CDR3 sequence: CASWGSRDRGFTGELFF. Written as DNA, the CDR3 is TGTGCCAGCTGGGGCTCCCGGGACAGGGGTTTTACCGGGGAGCTGTTTTTT.

Details on this clone: This CDR3 is also generated by other DNA sequences in the sample. The chain carries TRBV9 and TRBJ2-2; 9 bases match TRBD1. CDR1 is SGDLS and CDR2 is YYNGEE in the germline V gene. Losses at the gene ends were 0 bases for V and 5 bases for J; bases not matched to a gene: 2. The CDR3 contains 15 residues. CDR3 sequence reads: CASSVETGGTGELFF. CDR3 coding DNA: TGTGCCAGCAGCGTAGAGACAGGGGGGACCGGGGAGCTGTTTTTT.

For the CDR3, the DNA is TGTGCCAGCAGTCGGGGGACTAGTAGGATGGATGAGCAGTTCTTC. Protein sequence: CASSRGTSRMDEQFF. The chain has TRBV7-8 and TRBJ2-1, with 8 bases aligning to TRBD2. CDR3 length equals 15 residues. Unmatched junction bases numbered 12, after V lost 6 bases and J lost 8 bases. The V gene's germline CDR1 is SGHVS and CDR2 FQNEAQ.

CDR3 in DNA: TGTGCCATCAGTGCTCAGGGGAACACTGAAGCTTTCTTT. Residues: CAISAQGNTEAFF. The chain uses TRBV10-3 and TRBJ1-1, with D possibly TRBD1 on 5 matching bases. CDR3 length equals 13 residues. V shed 4 bases and J shed 1 base, with 7 bases lying between them. Germline lookup yields CDR1 ENHRY and CDR2 SYGVKD.

The chain uses TRBV27 and TRBJ2-3; 7 bases are shared with TRBD1. In germline, CDR1 is MNHEY, CDR2 SMNVEV (reference sequence). The CDR3 has 15 amino acids. The V segment lost 2 bases and the J segment 8 bases; nucleotides outside the gene matches: 10. In nucleotides, the CDR3 is TGTGCCAGCAGTTTAATCGGGACAGAATGGCGTACGCAGTATTTT. It yields the protein CASSLIGTEWRTQYF.

This sequence joins TRBV14 and TRBJ2-1; 11 nucleotides match TRBD2. Trimming took 7 bases from V and 2 from J; bases not matched to a gene: 7. This CDR3 spans 16 amino acids. Germline CDR1 reads SGHDN; CDR2 reads FVKESK. This CDR3 is CASNPGTSGPYNEQFF. CDR3 sequence (DNA): TGTGCCAGCAACCCAGGGACTAGCGGACCCTACAATGAGCAGTTCTTC.

This sequence joins TRBV5-1 and TRBJ1-5; 11 nucleotides match TRBD1. CDR1 and CDR2 from the germline V gene are SGHRS and YFSETQ. The CDR3 is 15 amino acids. V was clipped by 4 bases and J by 3 bases; unmatched bases: 3. The CDR3 sequence is CASSTGQGDNQPQHF. In DNA form, the CDR3 reads TGCGCCAGCAGCACGGGACAGGGGGACAATCAGCCCCAGCATTTT.

The chain carries TRBV6-5 and TRBJ1-5, with a weak D call TRBD1 (5 bases). The V end lost 2 bases, the J end lost 4 bases, and 12 bases lay between the germline ends. This CDR3 spans 15 amino acids. Germline values: CDR1 MNHEY, CDR2 SVGAGI. Written as DNA, the CDR3 is TGTGCCAGCAGTTACGGGGGGAGGGATAATCAGCCCCAGCATTTT. Protein sequence: CASSYGGRDNQPQHF.